The present entry profiles one T cell receptor beta chain with its context. The entry originates in a study of cytotoxic CD8 clonotypes in ibrutinib-treated CLL. The table came from immunoSEQ multiplex PCR; TCRdb's copy has only in-frame clones and leaves some out. Found here are fewer than 55,000 clones, roughly three fifths of them singletons; the top ten hold around 30%. V dropped 2 bases and J dropped 7; count of bases not matched to a gene: 9. In germline, CDR1 is SGHNT, CDR2 YENEEA. The CDR3 sequence is 16 residues long. The V and J genes are TRBV11-3 and TRBJ2-1; 9 bases map to TRBD2. This receptor was obtained from a human donor with chronic lymphocytic leukemia. This material consisted of PBMCs, taken after 24 months of ibrutinib treatment. The CDR3 bases are TGTGCCAGCAGCTTAATGGCGGGGGGGCTCGGGAATGAGCAGTTCTTC. It yields the protein CASSLMAGGLGNEQFF.